Listed below are T cell receptor beta chains from one sample, sequenced in a study of cytomegalovirus exposure and HLA in healthy donors. The repertoire was sequenced with immunoSEQ multiplex PCR; TCRdb's copy has only in-frame clones and lacks some. The table includes some 340,000 clones, roughly nine tenths detected once. The sequenced sample consisted of PBMCs. The receptors derive from a woman aged 30 to 39 in good health and CMV-seropositive. Each CDR3 is given with its conserved first and last residue. D genes are given only for firm matches. The listing skips clone size in some rows; elsewhere it reads once, few, many or a size class.

abundance: -
v_gene: TRBV28
d_gene: -
j_gene: TRBJ1-2
CDR3aa: CASSDYRVFGYTF
CDR3nt: TGTGCCAGCAGTGACTACAGGGTTTTTGGCTACACCTTC

abundance: -
v_gene: TRBV6-5
d_gene: -
j_gene: TRBJ1-3
CDR3aa: CASSYGGDVSGNTIYF
CDR3nt: TGTGCCAGCAGTTACGGAGGGGATGTCTCTGGAAACACCATATATTTT

abundance: -
v_gene: TRBV9
d_gene: -
j_gene: TRBJ2-1
CDR3aa: CASSLEEEQFF
CDR3nt: TGTGCCAGCAGCTTAGAGGAGGAGCAGTTCTTC

abundance: -
v_gene: TRBV9
d_gene: TRBD2
j_gene: TRBJ2-5
CDR3aa: CASSPGTSGGAPQETQYF
CDR3nt: TGTGCCAGCAGCCCCGGGACTAGCGGGGGGGCCCCGCAAGAGACCCAGTACTTC

abundance: -
v_gene: TRBV7-2
d_gene: -
j_gene: TRBJ1-2
CDR3aa: CASSLEGWGYGYTF
CDR3nt: TGTGCCAGCAGCTTAGAGGGCTGGGGTTATGGCTACACCTTC

abundance: -
v_gene: TRBV30
d_gene: -
j_gene: TRBJ1-5
CDR3aa: CAWSVRYNQPQHF
CDR3nt: TGTGCCTGGAGTGTTCGGTACAATCAGCCCCAGCATTTT

abundance: -
v_gene: TRBV6-6
d_gene: -
j_gene: TRBJ1-5
CDR3aa: CASNNQPQHF
CDR3nt: TGTGCCAGCAACAATCAGCCCCAGCATTTT

abundance: -
v_gene: TRBV5-1
d_gene: -
j_gene: TRBJ2-6
CDR3aa: CASSLATGLSGANVLTF
CDR3nt: TGCGCCAGCAGCTTGGCGACAGGCCTCAGTGGGGCCAACGTCCTGACTTTC

abundance: -
v_gene: TRBV4-2
d_gene: -
j_gene: TRBJ1-1
CDR3aa: CASSPGQMNTEAFF
CDR3nt: TGTGCCAGCAGCCCAGGACAGATGAACACTGAAGCTTTCTTT

abundance: -
v_gene: TRBV5-5
d_gene: TRBD1
j_gene: TRBJ2-7
CDR3aa: CASSFSDRGPYEQYF
CDR3nt: TGTGCCAGCAGCTTCTCGGACAGGGGGCCCTACGAGCAGTACTTC

abundance: -
v_gene: TRBV5-6
d_gene: -
j_gene: TRBJ1-2
CDR3aa: CASSFFQANYGYTF
CDR3nt: TGTGCCAGCAGCTTTTTCCAGGCTAACTATGGCTACACCTTC

abundance: -
v_gene: TRBV23-1
d_gene: -
j_gene: TRBJ2-7
CDR3aa: CASSQSRYPFVEQYF
CDR3nt: TGCGCCAGCAGTCAGTCCAGGTATCCCTTCGTCGAGCAGTACTTC

abundance: -
v_gene: TRBV19
d_gene: -
j_gene: TRBJ1-5
CDR3aa: CASSKQGMSNQPQHF
CDR3nt: TGTGCCAGTAGTAAGCAGGGGATGAGCAATCAGCCCCAGCATTTT

abundance: -
v_gene: TRBV7-9
d_gene: TRBD2
j_gene: TRBJ2-7
CDR3aa: CASSFTRGVYEQYF
CDR3nt: TGTGCCAGCAGCTTCACTCGGGGGGTCTACGAGCAGTACTTC

abundance: -
v_gene: TRBV7-9
d_gene: TRBD1
j_gene: TRBJ2-7
CDR3aa: CASSGEDRSSYEQYF
CDR3nt: TGTGCCAGCAGCGGAGAGGACAGGAGCTCCTACGAGCAGTACTTC

abundance: once
v_gene: TRBV28
d_gene: -
j_gene: TRBJ2-2
CDR3aa: CASSFYTTGELFF
CDR3nt: TGTGCCAGCAGTTTCTACACAACCGGGGAGCTGTTTTTT

abundance: -
v_gene: TRBV7-9
d_gene: -
j_gene: TRBJ1-2
CDR3aa: CASSFLGQGYGYTF
CDR3nt: TGTGCCAGCAGCTTTTTAGGGCAAGGGTATGGCTACACCTTC

abundance: -
v_gene: TRBV19
d_gene: TRBD2
j_gene: TRBJ2-1
CDR3aa: CASSILAGKYNEQFF
CDR3nt: TGTGCCAGTAGTATACTAGCGGGGAAGTACAATGAGCAGTTCTTC

abundance: -
v_gene: TRBV28
d_gene: TRBD2
j_gene: TRBJ2-7
CDR3aa: CASRGGVYEQYF
CDR3nt: TGTGCCAGCAGGGGGGGGGTCTACGAGCAGTACTTC

abundance: -
v_gene: TRBV15
d_gene: -
j_gene: TRBJ2-5
CDR3aa: CATSRVRKRSEGETQYF
CDR3nt: TGTGCCACCAGCAGAGTTCGGAAGCGGTCCGAGGGGGAGACCCAGTACTTC

abundance: -
v_gene: TRBV2
d_gene: -
j_gene: TRBJ2-1
CDR3aa: CASSHGGYNEQFF
CDR3nt: TGTGCCAGCAGCCACGGGGGCTACAATGAGCAGTTCTTC

abundance: -
v_gene: TRBV19
d_gene: -
j_gene: TRBJ1-2
CDR3aa: CASSTGENYGYTF
CDR3nt: TGTGCCAGTAGTACCGGGGAAAACTATGGCTACACCTTC

abundance: -
v_gene: TRBV13
d_gene: -
j_gene: TRBJ1-1
CDR3aa: CASSSPPTEAFF
CDR3nt: TGTGCCAGCAGCTCCCCCCCCACTGAAGCTTTCTTT

abundance: -
v_gene: TRBV4-1
d_gene: -
j_gene: TRBJ2-1
CDR3aa: CASSQDHLAQFF
CDR3nt: TGCGCCAGCAGCCAAGATCATCTGGCTCAGTTCTTC

abundance: -
v_gene: TRBV28
d_gene: TRBD1
j_gene: TRBJ1-3
CDR3aa: CASSPPDRGRAGNTIYF
CDR3nt: TGTGCCAGCAGTCCCCCGGACAGGGGGCGCGCCGGAAACACCATATATTTT

abundance: once
v_gene: TRBV5-4
d_gene: TRBD2
j_gene: TRBJ2-7
CDR3aa: CASSQGTSGGKYEQYF
CDR3nt: TGTGCCAGCAGCCAGGGTACTAGCGGGGGCAAATACGAGCAGTACTTC

abundance: once
v_gene: TRBV18
d_gene: -
j_gene: TRBJ1-1
CDR3aa: CASSPDRTALTEAFF
CDR3nt: TGTGCCAGCTCACCGGACCGCACAGCACTCACTGAAGCTTTCTTT

abundance: once
v_gene: TRBV5-1
d_gene: TRBD1
j_gene: TRBJ1-1
CDR3aa: CASSLGTGEEAFF
CDR3nt: TGCGCCAGCAGCTTGGGGACAGGGGAGGAAGCTTTCTTT

abundance: -
v_gene: TRBV6-5
d_gene: -
j_gene: TRBJ1-1
CDR3aa: CASSYRVHTEAFF
CDR3nt: TGTGCCAGCAGTTACAGGGTTCACACTGAAGCTTTCTTT

abundance: -
v_gene: TRBV6-5
d_gene: -
j_gene: TRBJ2-3
CDR3aa: CASSSVTDTQYF
CDR3nt: TGTGCCAGCAGTTCAGTAACAGATACGCAGTATTTT

abundance: -
v_gene: TRBV9
d_gene: TRBD1
j_gene: TRBJ1-2
CDR3aa: CASSLLGQETTNYGYTF
CDR3nt: TGTGCCAGCAGCCTCTTGGGACAGGAGACTACTAACTATGGCTACACCTTC

abundance: -
v_gene: TRBV7-9
d_gene: -
j_gene: TRBJ2-3
CDR3aa: CASSSGHTDTQYF
CDR3nt: TGTGCCAGCAGCTCCGGTCACACAGATACGCAGTATTTT

abundance: -
v_gene: TRBV6-5
d_gene: TRBD1
j_gene: TRBJ1-2
CDR3aa: CASSYSRGLRYGYTF
CDR3nt: TGTGCCAGCAGTTACTCCAGGGGGCTAAGATATGGCTACACCTTC

abundance: -
v_gene: TRBV15
d_gene: TRBD1
j_gene: TRBJ1-5
CDR3aa: CATSRPYGTGGDQPQHF
CDR3nt: TGTGCCACCAGCAGACCTTACGGGACAGGGGGCGATCAGCCCCAGCATTTT

abundance: -
v_gene: TRBV5-6
d_gene: -
j_gene: TRBJ1-1
CDR3aa: CASRVTRDTEAFF
CDR3nt: TGTGCCAGCAGAGTGACCAGGGACACTGAAGCTTTCTTT

abundance: once
v_gene: TRBV2
d_gene: TRBD1
j_gene: TRBJ2-5
CDR3aa: CASSLRRQGAETQYF
CDR3nt: TGTGCCAGCAGCCTGAGGCGGCAGGGGGCTGAGACCCAGTACTTC

abundance: -
v_gene: TRBV4-3
d_gene: TRBD1
j_gene: TRBJ1-1
CDR3aa: CASSQDRGQTNTEAFF
CDR3nt: TGCGCCAGCAGCCAAGATCGGGGACAGACGAACACTGAAGCTTTCTTT

abundance: -
v_gene: TRBV2
d_gene: -
j_gene: TRBJ2-3
CDR3aa: CASSGEVATLFTDTQYF
CDR3nt: TGTGCCAGCAGTGGGGAGGTGGCTACATTATTCACAGATACGCAGTATTTT

abundance: -
v_gene: TRBV4-2
d_gene: -
j_gene: TRBJ2-7
CDR3aa: CASSQEGEGSYEQYF
CDR3nt: TGTGCCAGCAGCCAAGAAGGAGAGGGCTCCTACGAGCAGTACTTC

abundance: -
v_gene: TRBV5-8
d_gene: -
j_gene: TRBJ2-7
CDR3aa: CASSLFVSEQYF
CDR3nt: TGTGCCAGCAGCTTGTTTGTGAGCGAGCAGTACTTC

abundance: -
v_gene: TRBV15
d_gene: TRBD1
j_gene: TRBJ2-7
CDR3aa: CATSRPGTGIYEQYF
CDR3nt: TGTGCCACCAGCAGACCCGGGACAGGCATCTACGAGCAGTACTTC

abundance: -
v_gene: TRBV2
d_gene: TRBD2
j_gene: TRBJ2-7
CDR3aa: CASIRLAGTPYEQYF
CDR3nt: TGTGCCAGCATTAGACTAGCGGGAACCCCCTACGAGCAGTACTTC

abundance: -
v_gene: TRBV7-8
d_gene: -
j_gene: TRBJ2-1
CDR3aa: CASSPDNYNEQFF
CDR3nt: TGTGCCAGCAGCCCGGACAACTACAATGAGCAGTTCTTC

abundance: -
v_gene: TRBV6-1
d_gene: -
j_gene: TRBJ2-1
CDR3aa: CASTLVAGAYVF
CDR3nt: TGTGCCAGCACCTTGGTCGCAGGGGCCTACGTCTTC

abundance: -
v_gene: TRBV5-1
d_gene: -
j_gene: TRBJ1-6
CDR3aa: CASSSGTENLHF
CDR3nt: TGCGCCAGCAGCTCCGGAACAGAGAACCTCCACTTT

abundance: -
v_gene: TRBV6-5
d_gene: TRBD1
j_gene: TRBJ2-7
CDR3aa: CASSRDRVSYEQYF
CDR3nt: TGTGCCAGCAGCCGGGACAGGGTTTCCTACGAGCAGTACTTC

abundance: -
v_gene: TRBV7-3
d_gene: -
j_gene: TRBJ2-3
CDR3aa: CASSRPGDGADTQYF
CDR3nt: TGTGCCAGCAGCCGCCCAGGGGATGGTGCAGATACGCAGTATTTT

abundance: -
v_gene: TRBV5-1
d_gene: TRBD2
j_gene: TRBJ2-3
CDR3aa: CASSLGERGAYSTDTQYF
CDR3nt: TGCGCCAGCAGCTTGGGCGAGCGGGGGGCCTATAGCACAGATACGCAGTATTTT

abundance: -
v_gene: TRBV7-9
d_gene: TRBD1
j_gene: TRBJ1-1
CDR3aa: CASSDRAEAFF
CDR3nt: TGTGCCAGCAGCGACAGGGCTGAAGCTTTCTTT

abundance: -
v_gene: TRBV5-1
d_gene: TRBD2
j_gene: TRBJ2-3
CDR3aa: CASSIAGGTDTQYF
CDR3nt: TGCGCCAGCAGCATAGCGGGAGGCACAGATACGCAGTATTTT